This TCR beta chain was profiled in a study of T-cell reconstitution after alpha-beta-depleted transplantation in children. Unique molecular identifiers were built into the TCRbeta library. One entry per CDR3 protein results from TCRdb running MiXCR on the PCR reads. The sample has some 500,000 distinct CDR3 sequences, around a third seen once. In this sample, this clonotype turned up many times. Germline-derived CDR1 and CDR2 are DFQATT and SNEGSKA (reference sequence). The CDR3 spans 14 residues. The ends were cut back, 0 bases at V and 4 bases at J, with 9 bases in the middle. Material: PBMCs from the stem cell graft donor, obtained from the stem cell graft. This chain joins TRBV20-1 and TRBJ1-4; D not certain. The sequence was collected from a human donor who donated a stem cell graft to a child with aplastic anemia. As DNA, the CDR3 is TGCAGTGCTAGAGATGTCCAGCTTAATGAAAAACTGTTTTTT. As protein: CSARDVQLNEKLFF.